What follows describes a single T cell receptor beta chain. The junction does not match germline at one end; this may be a read error. The data were obtained in a study of cytomegalovirus exposure and HLA in healthy donors. PCR involved 60 Vbeta and 13 Jbeta primers. Assay used: immunoSEQ multiplex PCR; TCRdb lists only in-frame clones, some missing. Among more than 150,000 clones listed, about 90% were seen once. Germline assignment: CDR1 SNHLY and CDR2 FYNNEI. CDR3 length equals 14 residues. This sequence originates from a girl less than two years old in good health and CMV-seronegative. Source material: PBMCs. The chain recombines TRBV2 with TRBJ2-7, with 8 nucleotides matching TRBD1. The CDR3: CVSTPRTGSYEQYF. DNA for the CDR3: TGTGTCAGCACCCCCAGGACAGGGAGTTACGAGCAGTACTTC.